This is a list of T cell receptor beta chains from one sample in a study of blood T cell repertoires in COVID-19. TCRdb's table, derived via immunoSEQ multiplex PCR, lists solely in-frame clones and lacks some. The sample gives some 390,000 clones, roughly 91% of which show up once; 1.5% to 2% is in the top ten. The specimen sequenced was PBMCs or T cells enriched from blood (not recorded which). These receptors all stem from a woman aged 25 to 39 who had recovered from COVID-19. CDR3s include the opening cysteine and the closing phenylalanine or tryptophan. A D gene is named only where the DNA matches it firmly. Rows may omit the clone size; those that give it use once, few, many or a size class.

size: .; D: TRBD1; V: TRBV7-2; J: TRBJ1-2; CDR3: CASSLENRGFDYGYTF; DNA: TGTGCCAGCAGCTTAGAGAACAGGGGGTTTGACTATGGCTACACCTTC
size: .; D: .; V: TRBV6-5; J: TRBJ1-5; CDR3: CASSPNVQGGQPQHF; DNA: TGTGCCAGCAGCCCGAACGTACAGGGTGGTCAGCCCCAGCATTTT
size: .; D: .; V: TRBV6-2/TRBV6-3; J: TRBJ1-5; CDR3: CASSYSVIRISRAISNQPQHF; DNA: TGTGCCAGCAGTTACTCGGTTATCCGTATCTCACGAGCCATTAGCAATCAGCCCCAGCATTTT
size: .; D: TRBD1; V: TRBV10-3; J: TRBJ2-1; CDR3: CAISEGDRVGEQFF; DNA: TGTGCCATCAGTGAAGGGGACAGGGTGGGCGAGCAGTTCTTC
size: few; D: TRBD1; V: TRBV7-8; J: TRBJ1-1; CDR3: CASSLRGPTEAFF; DNA: TGTGCCAGCAGCTTAAGGGGGCCCACTGAAGCTTTCTTT
size: once; D: .; V: TRBV5-4; J: TRBJ1-1; CDR3: CASSHIGGNTEAFF; DNA: TGTGCCAGCAGCCATATAGGGGGGAACACTGAAGCTTTCTTT
size: .; D: .; V: TRBV3-1/TRBV3-2; J: TRBJ1-2; CDR3: CASSTNREGYGYTF; DNA: TGTGCCAGCAGCACCAACAGGGAAGGATATGGCTACACCTTC
size: .; D: .; V: TRBV7-6; J: TRBJ2-6; CDR3: CASSLGQSGANVLTF; DNA: TGTGCCAGCAGCTTAGGACAGTCTGGGGCCAACGTCCTGACTTTC
size: .; D: .; V: TRBV11-2; J: TRBJ2-6; CDR3: CASSPRGAGESGANVLTF; DNA: TGTGCCAGCAGCCCCAGGGGGGCCGGGGAGTCTGGGGCCAACGTCCTGACTTTC
size: .; D: .; V: TRBV6-1; J: TRBJ1-5; CDR3: CASSEVGVPGLFNQPQHF; DNA: TGTGCCAGCAGTGAGGTGGGGGTCCCCGGACTATTTAATCAGCCCCAGCATTTT
size: .; D: .; V: TRBV28; J: TRBJ1-1; CDR3: CASSLTGMNTEAFF; DNA: TGTGCCAGCAGTTTAACAGGGATGAACACTGAAGCTTTCTTT
size: .; D: TRBD1; V: TRBV30; J: TRBJ1-5; CDR3: CAWNKGASQPQHF; DNA: TGTGCCTGGAATAAGGGGGCGAGTCAGCCCCAGCATTTT
size: .; D: TRBD1; V: TRBV12-5; J: TRBJ1-6; CDR3: CASGLGGSGTGRSPLHF; DNA: TGTGCTAGTGGTTTGGGGGGGTCGGGGACAGGGAGGTCACCCCTCCACTTT
size: .; D: TRBD1; V: TRBV4-1; J: TRBJ2-3; CDR3: CASSQEGTGVSTDTQYF; DNA: TGCGCCAGCAGCCAAGAAGGGACAGGGGTAAGCACAGATACGCAGTATTTT
size: .; D: TRBD1; V: TRBV7-9; J: TRBJ2-7; CDR3: CASSLGWKGAREQYF; DNA: TGTGCCAGCAGCTTAGGATGGAAGGGGGCGCGGGAGCAGTACTTC
size: .; D: .; V: TRBV13; J: TRBJ1-6; CDR3: CASSSGGGRNSPLHF; DNA: TGTGCCAGCAGCTCGGGCGGGGGCAGGAATTCACCCCTCCACTTT
size: .; D: TRBD1; V: TRBV6-2/TRBV6-3; J: TRBJ2-7; CDR3: CASSYSEGQLYYEQYF; DNA: TGTGCCAGCAGTTACTCAGAGGGACAGCTATACTACGAGCAGTACTTC
size: .; D: .; V: TRBV7-9; J: TRBJ2-7; CDR3: CASSFTYEQYF; DNA: TGTGCCAGCAGCTTTACCTACGAGCAGTACTTC
size: .; D: .; V: TRBV7-2; J: TRBJ2-7; CDR3: CASSLVGGNTPYEQYF; DNA: TGTGCCAGCAGCTTAGTAGGGGGAAATACCCCCTACGAGCAGTACTTC
size: .; D: .; V: TRBV21-1; J: TRBJ2-5; CDR3: CASKPGGVQYF; DNA: TGTGCCAGCAAGCCAGGAGGAGTCCAGTACTTC
size: .; D: .; V: TRBV28; J: TRBJ1-5; CDR3: CASSLTGRVNSNQPQHF; DNA: TGTGCCAGCAGTTTGACAGGCCGCGTTAATAGCAATCAGCCCCAGCATTTT
size: .; D: .; V: TRBV12-3/TRBV12-4; J: TRBJ1-1; CDR3: CASEGGPYTEAFF; DNA: TGTGCCAGTGAGGGTGGGCCGTACACTGAAGCTTTCTTT
size: .; D: TRBD2; V: TRBV4-1; J: TRBJ2-5; CDR3: CASSHNPGLAGGAETQYF; DNA: TGCGCCAGCAGCCATAATCCGGGACTAGCGGGGGGAGCGGAGACCCAGTACTTC
size: .; D: .; V: TRBV12-5; J: TRBJ2-1; CDR3: CASGSRLGGPSNEQFF; DNA: TGTGCTAGTGGTTCCCGACTGGGAGGCCCGAGTAATGAGCAGTTCTTC
size: .; D: .; V: TRBV30; J: TRBJ1-5; CDR3: CAWSEQGNQPQHF; DNA: TGTGCCTGGAGTGAACAGGGCAATCAGCCCCAGCATTTT
size: .; D: .; V: TRBV4-1; J: TRBJ1-3; CDR3: CASSQVKRTGNTIYF; DNA: TGCGCCAGCAGCCAAGTAAAGAGGACTGGAAACACCATATATTTT
size: .; D: TRBD2; V: TRBV5-6; J: TRBJ2-1; CDR3: CASSLTSGRANEQFF; DNA: TGTGCCAGCAGCCTGACTAGCGGGAGGGCCAATGAGCAGTTCTTC
size: .; D: .; V: TRBV9; J: TRBJ2-3; CDR3: CASSVDSGAAPDTQYF; DNA: TGTGCCAGCAGCGTAGATTCTGGTGCCGCGCCAGATACGCAGTATTTT
size: .; D: TRBD1; V: TRBV7-7; J: TRBJ1-1; CDR3: CASSLNRGENTEAFF; DNA: TGTGCTAGCAGCCTTAACAGGGGGGAGAACACTGAAGCTTTCTTT